This T cell receptor beta chain originates from a study of blood T cell repertoires in COVID-19. Overall study context: Sources were T cells, B-cell-depleted T cells, or PBMCs; the material itself was cDNA or gDNA.

Generated by immunoSEQ multiplex PCR, the TCRdb table keeps only in-frame clones and is missing some. The data contain a few hundred thousand clones, roughly 85% of them singletons. Participants were placed into cohorts based on the clinical history they reported. Cohort 3 donors counted as recovered after two negative PCRs, clearance, or resolved symptoms. This CDR3 region has 17 residues. CDR1 is MGHDK, CDR2 SYGVNS, per germline. V was cut by 0 bases and J by 7 bases, with 18 bases left in between. This clone showed up just once. This receptor was taken from a woman aged 25 to 39 who had recovered from COVID-19. J is TRBJ1-4 and V is TRBV25-1, with D unclear. The sequenced sample consisted of PBMCs or T cells enriched from blood (not recorded which). CDR3 nucleotide sequence: TGTGCCAGCAGTGAATATGGCAGGTCGCGAGGGCGTGAAAAACTGTTTTTT. The encoded protein is CASSEYGRSRGREKLFF.